Below are 24 T cell receptor beta chains sequenced from a single sample in a study of metastatic and nonmetastatic thyroid tumors. Thyroid surgery was performed in patients who had received no treatment beforehand. Via MiXCR, TCRdb re-called the PCR reads. The table records approximately 40,000 clones, roughly an eighth of them present only once. The specimen sequenced was blood. The receptors were sampled from a female donor with papillary thyroid cancer or a benign thyroid nodule (not recorded which). Some clones in this sample may be carry-over from other donors' samples.

Ten or more counts support this clone. CDR3 in DNA: TGTGCCAGTAGTAGCGGCGACAGAGTCTTGTTTCATGGCTACACCTTC. Residues: CASSSGDRVLFHGYTF. The J gene is TRBJ1-2, the V gene TRBV19, with D possibly being TRBD1 (5 bases). The CDR3 has 16 residues. Germline values: CDR1 LNHDA, CDR2 SQIVND (reference sequence). V was clipped by 4 bases and J by 6 bases, with 21 bases between them.

This clone was seen many times. The chain links TRBV28 to TRBJ2-7, with TRBD1 matching 9 bases. This CDR3 has 17 residues. V was clipped by 6 bases and J by 3 bases; unmatched bases: 15. Per germline, CDR1 MDHEN and CDR2 SYDVKM. The CDR3 DNA reads as TGTGCCAGCAGCTCTGGGACAGGGCGTTTGTTTTTCTACGAGCAGTACTTC. Protein sequence: CASSSGTGRLFFYEQYF.

As to this clone: The junction departs from the called germline gene at one end, perhaps through a read error. The chain joins TRBV2 to TRBJ2-2; D might be TRBD2 (6 bases). The CDR3 has 15 amino acids. Germline loops: CDR1 SNHLY, CDR2 FYNNEI. CDR3 amino acids: CASSGERVNTVELFF. The CDR3 region has the DNA TGTGCCAGCAGTGGCGAGCGGGTCAACACCGTGGAGCTGTTTTTT.

This clone was recorded at least ten times. The gene calls are TRBV7-6 and TRBJ2-7; a weak D match, TRBD2 (5 bases). This CDR3 region has 12 residues. The ends were cut back, 3 bases at V and 6 bases at J, with 9 bases in the middle. CDR1 and CDR2 from the germline V gene are SGHVS and FNYEAQ. The CDR3 region is CASSFLLGEQYF. The CDR3 nucleotides are TGTGCCAGCAGCTTCTTACTAGGCGAGCAGTACTTC.

This clone showed up many times. The chain uses TRBV7-3 and TRBJ1-3, with unresolved D. The CDR3 is made up of 14 amino acids. V was pared by 1 base and J by 0 bases, with 4 bases between. Per the germline V gene, CDR1 is SGHTA and CDR2 is FQGTGA. CDR3 region: CASSLRSSGNTIYF. The CDR3 DNA sequence: TGTGCCAGCAGCTTAAGAAGCTCTGGAAACACCATATATTTT.

Ten or more counts support this clone. Different DNA sequences within this sample yield the same CDR3. The chain employs TRBV5-6 and TRBJ1-2, with a weak D call TRBD1 (6 bases). The CDR3 has 12 residues. Deletions cut 2 bases from V and 8 bases from J, with 10 bases between. CDR1 is SGHDT and CDR2 is YYEEEE in the germline V gene. The CDR3 nucleotides are TGTGCCAGCAGCTTAGGACAGCCAGGCTACACCTTC. This gives the protein CASSLGQPGYTF.

This clone was picked up many times. The chain employs TRBV28 and TRBJ1-4; TRBD1 matches at 9 bases. Germline values: CDR1 MDHEN, CDR2 SYDVKM. The CDR3 covers 14 residues. Germline trimming cut 10 bases from V and 8 bases from J; bases unmatched to any gene: 11. The CDR3 DNA reads TGTGCCATCTCAGGACAGGGGAGGAGGGAAAAACTGTTTTTT. Its protein is CAISGQGRREKLFF.

This clone was seen repeatedly, ten times or more. As DNA, the CDR3 is TGTGCCAGCAGTTTGGGTAGGGTGAACACCGGGGAGCTGTTTTTT. This encodes CASSLGRVNTGELFF. V is TRBV28 and J is TRBJ2-2; D gene uncertain. The germline gives CDR1 MDHEN, CDR2 SYDVKM. There are 15 residues in the CDR3. The V end lost 3 bases, the J end lost 1 base, and 9 bases lay between the germline ends.

This clone was observed a handful of times. V usage is TRBV9 and J usage is TRBJ2-7; 9 positions agree with TRBD2. J lost 5 bases, V lost 2 bases, and 5 bases had no gene match. Germline V gene sequence: CDR1 SGDLS, CDR2 YYNGEE. CDR3 length: 14 residues. DNA of the CDR3: TGTGCCAGCAGCGTTGGCGGGAGGGCCGACGAGCAGTACTTC. Translating it yields CASSVGGRADEQYF.

This clone appeared many times. The gene calls are TRBV4-1 and TRBJ2-3; D is possibly TRBD2 (5 bases). The CDR3 spans 17 residues. Germline values: CDR1 MGHRA, CDR2 YSYEKL. The ends were cut back, 0 bases at V and 0 bases at J, with 13 bases in the middle. DNA of the CDR3: TGCGCCAGCAGCCAAGATGAGGGCAGAGCTAGCACAGATACGCAGTATTTT. The encoded protein is CASSQDEGRASTDTQYF.

This clone was counted ten times or more. This chain uses TRBV24-1 with TRBJ2-3, with 9 bases aligning to TRBD2. Trimming cost V 2 bases and J 0 bases; bases outside gene matches: 8. Germline V gene sequence: CDR1 KGHDR, CDR2 SFDVKD. The length of the CDR3 is 18 residues. The CDR3 sequence: CATSDSPRLAASTDTQYF. CDR3 nucleotides: TGTGCCACCAGTGATTCCCCTAGACTAGCGGCTAGCACAGATACGCAGTATTTT.

This clone was detected ten times or more. V usage is TRBV25-1 and J usage is TRBJ2-1; 11 bases agree with TRBD2. The length of the CDR3 is 17 residues. Trimming took 2 bases from V and 4 from J; bases not matched to a gene: 7. Germline V gives CDR1 MGHDK, CDR2 SYGVNS. As DNA, the CDR3 is TGTGCCAGCAGTGAACCCGGGACTAGCGGTTTATACAATGAGCAGTTCTTC. This sequence encodes CASSEPGTSGLYNEQFF.

This clone was detected many times. V and J are TRBV6-5 and TRBJ1-2; D unresolved. This CDR3 has 12 residues. Germline V gives CDR1 MNHEY, CDR2 SVGAGI. Trimming took off 0 bases at V and 7 bases at J, with 6 bases between the two ends. Here the CDR3 reads CASSYSGGGYTF. In nucleotides, the CDR3 is TGTGCCAGCAGTTACTCGGGTGGTGGCTACACCTTC.

This clone has at least ten counts. CDR3 in DNA: TGTGCCAGCAGCTTAGAAGGGGGGCAGGGCACTGAAGCTTTCTTT. This gives the protein CASSLEGGQGTEAFF. V and J are TRBV11-3 and TRBJ1-1; TRBD1 might be the D (6 bases). Germline V lookup: CDR1 SGHNT, CDR2 YENEEA. V lost 0 bases and J 4 bases, leaving 12 bases between the germline ends. The CDR3 is 15 amino acids.

This clone has at least ten counts. The chain has TRBV9 and TRBJ2-3, with no clear D. The CDR3 is 12 amino acids. The germline V and J ends were trimmed by 4 bases and 6 bases, with 9 bases remaining between them. Germline CDR1 is SGDLS and CDR2 is YYNGEE. The CDR3 protein is CASSSFSDTQYF. CDR3 sequence (DNA): TGTGCCAGCAGCAGCTTTTCCGATACGCAGTATTTT.

The CDR3 region has the DNA TGCGCCAGCAGCTTAGTACTAGGCGGGTACGAGCAGTACTTC. It codes for CASSLVLGGYEQYF. This chain joins TRBV5-1 and TRBJ2-7; the D gene is possibly TRBD2 (5 bases). Trimming stripped 2 bases from V and 4 bases from J, with 13 bases between. CDR1 SGHRS and CDR2 YFSETQ come from the germline V gene. The CDR3 has 14 amino acids.

In this sample, this clone turned up many times. V and J are TRBV28 and TRBJ2-1; D remains unclear. The germline V gene has CDR1 MDHEN and CDR2 SYDVKM. The CDR3 length is 14 residues. V gave up 11 bases and J gave up 0 bases, with 14 bases separating them. CDR3 nucleotides: TGTGCCCCGGAAGCCCCGAGCTCCTACAATGAGCAGTTCTTC. Translating gives CAPEAPSSYNEQFF.

This clone appeared many times. This chain uses TRBV4-1 with TRBJ1-1; perhaps TRBD1 as D (6 bases). The CDR3 covers 18 residues. Germline CDR1 is MGHRA and CDR2 is YSYEKL. Trimming stripped 4 bases from V and 0 bases from J, with 21 bases between. CDR3 loop: CASSREGTRGPMNTEAFF. CDR3 nucleotide sequence: TGCGCCAGCAGCCGCGAAGGGACAAGAGGACCTATGAACACTGAAGCTTTCTTT.

This clone has at least ten counts. A clone one base away is much larger, so this may be a read error. The chain uses TRBV20-1 and TRBJ1-4; D remains unclear. The CDR3 is made up of 16 amino acids. CDR1 is DFQATT, CDR2 SNEGSKA, per germline (reference sequence). Trimming removed 2 bases from V and 5 bases from J, with 18 bases in between. The CDR3 is CSARNPSYGSNEKLFF. The CDR3, as DNA: TGCAGTGCTAGAAACCCCTCTTACGGCAGCAATGAAAAACTGTTTTTT.

J is TRBJ2-3 and V is TRBV6-2 or TRBV6-3; 11 bases fit TRBD2. The germline gives CDR1 MNHEY, CDR2 SVGEGT. Trimming at V came to 6 bases and at J to 7 bases, leaving 9 bases not matched to a gene. The CDR3 covers 15 residues. In nucleotides, the CDR3 is TGTGCCAGCAGCCGACTAGCGGGAACGACAAATACGCAGTATTTT. It encodes CASSRLAGTTNTQYF.

There are many counts of this clone. V gene TRBV6-1 combines with J gene TRBJ1-6; 7 bases line up with TRBD1. The germline V gene encodes CDR1 MNHNS and CDR2 SASEGT. The CDR3 is 15 residues long. Trimming removed 2 bases from V and 3 bases from J; junction bases left unmatched: 1. For the CDR3, the DNA is TGTGCCAGCAGTGAAAACAGGGGCTATAATTCACCCCTCCACTTT. This translates into CASSENRGYNSPLHF.

This clone was detected many times. The CDR3 spells CASSPTSSTDTQYF. The CDR3, as DNA: TGTGCCAGCAGCCCGACTAGCAGCACAGATACGCAGTATTTT. The chain uses TRBV7-9 and TRBJ2-3; 7 bases are a match to TRBD2. The germline V gene has CDR1 SEHNR and CDR2 FQNEAQ (reference sequence). CDR3 length: 14 residues. Trimming removed 5 bases from V and 0 bases from J; junction bases left unmatched: 2.

This clone has at least ten counts. The V and J genes are TRBV30 and TRBJ1-2; D unresolved. V was pared by 6 bases and J by 3 bases, with 14 bases between. The CDR3 contains 13 residues. Germline CDR1 GTSNPN, CDR2 SVGIG (reference sequence). This CDR3 is CACLAEADYGYTF. The CDR3 DNA is TGTGCCTGTCTGGCCGAGGCGGACTATGGCTACACCTTC.

This clone occurred a few times. This chain links TRBV10-2 with TRBJ2-1; D ambiguous. Germline V CDR1 and CDR2: WSHSY, SAAADI. The CDR3 is 11 residues long. V was clipped by 2 bases and J by 6 bases, with 2 bases between them. The CDR3 is CASSEGNEQFF. In DNA form, the CDR3 reads TGCGCCAGCAGTGAGGGCAATGAGCAGTTCTTC.